A single sample gave rise to the 25 T cell receptor beta chains below, sequenced in a study of post-analysis software for immune sequencing data. Carried by the TCR beta cDNA libraries were unique molecular identifiers. TCRdb fed the PCR reads into MiXCR, producing one record per CDR3 protein. Of about 820,000 distinct CDR3 sequences detected, roughly 50% appear once; the ten largest clones hold roughly 4.4%. Antigen specificity for these receptors is unknown. Whole-study findings and limits: Controls had lower frequencies than patients of about 5 TRBV segments, which included TRBV5-6, TRBV5-1 and TRBV20-1.

Material for sequencing was blood. These TCRs come from a girl aged 5 to 17 with multiple sclerosis.

Remarks on this clonotype: The junction and the germline gene differ at one end; a read error may be behind it. The J gene is TRBJ1-4, the V gene TRBV5-1, with D possibly TRBD1 on 5 matching bases. Germline CDR1 is SGHRS and CDR2 is YFSETQ. This CDR3 is 15 amino acids long. The CDR3 here is CASSSMSRRGEKRFF. The CDR3 coding sequence is TGCGCCAGCAGCTCAATGTCTAGGAGAGGGGAAAAACGGTTTTTT.

J is TRBJ2-7 and V is TRBV7-2; D is perhaps TRBD1 (5 bases). V was shortened by 4 bases and J by 0 bases, with 13 bases between the two germline ends. The CDR3 is made up of 15 amino acids. Germline V gene data show CDR1 as SGHTA and CDR2 as FQGNSA. In nucleotides, the CDR3 is TGTGCCAGCAGCTATAGTCCAGGGCCCTCCTACGAGCAGTACTTC. This gives the protein CASSYSPGPSYEQYF.

The V and J genes are TRBV20-1 and TRBJ2-1; 9 bases map to TRBD2. The CDR3 covers 14 residues. V was clipped by 3 bases and J by 4 bases; unmatched bases: 4. The germline V gene has CDR1 DFQATT and CDR2 SNEGSKA (reference sequence). The CDR3 loop is CSARSSGNYNEQFF. In nucleotides, the CDR3 is TGCAGTGCTAGGTCTAGCGGGAATTACAATGAGCAGTTCTTC.

This sequence joins TRBV14 and TRBJ2-7; TRBD2 aligns across 11 bases. CDR3 size: 18 residues. The germline gives CDR1 SGHDN, CDR2 FVKESK. The V segment lost 1 base and the J segment 0 bases; nucleotides outside the gene matches: 8. The CDR3 nucleotides are TGTGCCAGCAGCCAAGCCAGGGGACTAGCGGACACCTCCTACGAGCAGTACTTC. Translated: CASSQARGLADTSYEQYF.

In this sample, this clonotype turned up many times. The chain couples TRBV6-4 to TRBJ2-3; 7 nucleotides align to TRBD2. V lost 3 bases, J lost 2 bases, and 2 bases stayed unmatched. Germline V gives CDR1 MRHNA, CDR2 SNTAGT. The CDR3 loop spans 14 amino acids. The CDR3 loop reads CASSELATTDTQYF. CDR3 nucleotide sequence: TGTGCCAGCAGTGAACTAGCGACCACAGATACGCAGTATTTT.

The CDR3 here is CASSPPLARSTDTQYF. The CDR3 DNA is TGTGCCAGCAGCCCACCACTAGCGCGGAGCACAGATACGCAGTATTTT. J is TRBJ2-3 and V is TRBV12-3 or TRBV12-4; 7 nucleotides align to TRBD2. This CDR3 has 16 amino acids. Germline trimming cut 6 bases from V and 0 bases from J; bases unmatched to any gene: 9.

The V gene is TRBV24-1, the J gene TRBJ2-7; tentatively, D is TRBD2 (5 bases). The CDR3 consists of 13 residues. Germline assignment: CDR1 KGHDR and CDR2 SFDVKD. Trimming shortened V by 2 bases and J by 3 bases, and 7 bases separated the two germline ends. The CDR3 loop reads CATSDSSGYEQYF. CDR3 nucleotide sequence: TGTGCCACCAGTGATTCAAGCGGCTACGAGCAGTACTTC.

This clonotype was observed a handful of times. The J gene is TRBJ2-1, the V gene TRBV5-5; the D is unclear. This CDR3 is built from 12 residues. Germline V lookup: CDR1 SGHKS, CDR2 YYEKEE (reference sequence). V was cut by 3 bases and J by 4 bases, with 5 bases left in between. The CDR3 spells CASSSRYNEQFF. The CDR3 DNA is TGTGCCAGCAGCTCCCGTTACAATGAGCAGTTCTTC.

This rearrangement joins TRBV2 to TRBJ1-2; D uncertain. The CDR3 runs to 13 residues. V gave up 7 bases and J gave up 4 bases, with 13 bases separating them. Germline lookup yields CDR1 SNHLY and CDR2 FYNNEI. The CDR3 DNA reads as TGTGCCAGCACGGACGATCAGGCCTATGGCTACACCTTC. It yields the protein CASTDDQAYGYTF.

This clonotype was detected a few times. The chain links TRBV3-1 to TRBJ2-4; D not certain. The J call is doubtful: the DNA matches TRBJ2-5 better. Germline-derived CDR1 and CDR2 are LGHDT and YNNKEL (reference sequence). The CDR3 is made up of 13 amino acids. For the CDR3, the DNA is TGTGCCAGCAGCCCTAGGGTTTCGGAGACCCAGTACTTC. It yields the protein CASSPRVSETQYF.

This chain uses TRBV27 with TRBJ2-3, with 8 bases fitting TRBD2. This CDR3 region has 17 residues. Germline-derived CDR1 and CDR2 are MNHEY and SMNVEV (reference sequence). Trimming took 2 bases from V and 0 from J; bases not matched to a gene: 7. CDR3 sequence reads: CASSLRGAGESTDTQYF. In DNA, the CDR3 is TGTGCCAGCAGTTTAAGAGGAGCGGGGGAAAGCACAGATACGCAGTATTTT.

This clonotype was counted between two and nine times. The gene calls are TRBV7-9 and TRBJ1-2; the match to TRBD1 covers 8 bases. CDR3 size: 14 residues. V shed 5 bases and J 8 bases; nucleotides not matched to a gene: 10. CDR1 SEHNR and CDR2 FQNEAQ come from the germline V gene (reference sequence). Written as DNA, the CDR3 is TGTGCCAGCAGCGGCAGGGGGCAACCGGGAGGCTACACCTTC. It translates to CASSGRGQPGGYTF.

The rearrangement uses TRBV5-4 and TRBJ2-7, with TRBD2 identical over 7 bases. The J call could be wrong; TRBJ2-5 is a better fit for the DNA end. The CDR3 length is 15 residues. Germline values: CDR1 SGHNT, CDR2 YYREEE (reference sequence). The CDR3: CASSLDGRSIETQYF. In nucleotides, the CDR3 is TGTGCCAGCAGCTTGGACGGGAGGAGCATAGAGACCCAGTACTTC.

The chain joins TRBV18 to TRBJ2-3; no reliable D call. Per the germline V gene, CDR1 is KGHSH and CDR2 is LQKENI. Trimming took off 5 bases at V and 4 bases at J, with 16 bases between the two ends. This CDR3 has 15 residues. CDR3 sequence (DNA): TGTGCCAGCTCAGTAGCTGCAGGCGGCGCAGATACGCAGTATTTT. Translation: CASSVAAGGADTQYF.

This clonotype appeared once. This chain joins TRBV20-1 and TRBJ2-1, with 7 bases identical to TRBD2. Trimming removed 6 bases from V and 4 bases from J; junction bases left unmatched: 6. The CDR3 totals 13 residues. Germline V gene lookup returns CDR1 DFQATT and CDR2 SNEGSKA (reference sequence). CDR3 in DNA: TGCAGTGCCGCTAGCGGTCCATACAATGAGCAGTTCTTC. It codes for CSAASGPYNEQFF.

This clonotype was counted only a few times. This rearrangement joins TRBV7-2 to TRBJ2-7; D is possibly TRBD1 or TRBD2 (5 bases each). Trimming took off 6 bases at V and 6 bases at J, with 12 bases between the two ends. Germline V gene lookup returns CDR1 SGHTA and CDR2 FQGNSA. The CDR3 has 12 amino acids. The CDR3 DNA reads as TGTGCCAGCAGGGGGGAGTCCAGCGAGCAGTACTTC. Protein sequence: CASRGESSEQYF.

This chain uses TRBV29-1 with TRBJ2-3; D is undetermined. The CDR3 loop spans 14 amino acids. The germline V gene has CDR1 SQVTM and CDR2 ANQGSEA. The V end was cut by 3 bases, the J end by 4 bases, with 14 bases between. Here the CDR3 DNA reads TGCAGCGTTGATGAAGGGCCGGTGCCAGATACGCAGTATTTT. As protein: CSVDEGPVPDTQYF.

This clonotype was found a few times. The CDR3 sequence: CSARVASPSYNEQFF. As DNA, the CDR3 is TGCAGTGCTAGAGTAGCTTCTCCCTCCTACAATGAGCAGTTCTTC. The V call is TRBV20-1, the J call TRBJ2-1; D is ambiguous. The CDR3 is 15 amino acids. Germline V gene sequence: CDR1 DFQATT, CDR2 SNEGSKA (reference sequence). V was clipped by 1 base and J by 0 bases, with 10 bases between them.

The V call is TRBV20-1, the J call TRBJ1-5; 8 nucleotides align to TRBD1. The V gene end was trimmed by 0 bases and the J gene end by 4 bases; junction bases not matched to a gene: 5. Germline V gene lookup returns CDR1 DFQATT and CDR2 SNEGSKA (reference sequence). The CDR3 sequence is 15 residues long. Written as DNA, the CDR3 is TGCAGTGCTAGAGATCGGACAGGGATAAATCAGCCCCAGCATTTT. Translated: CSARDRTGINQPQHF.

The chain has TRBV20-1 and TRBJ1-2; D remains unclear. The germline CDR1 and CDR2 sequences are DFQATT and SNEGSKA (reference sequence). CDR3 length: 13 amino acids. With 4 bases removed from V and 8 bases from J, the gap between germline ends came to 17 bases. CDR3 residues: CSAMSRSNLGYTF. The CDR3 nucleotides read TGCAGTGCTATGAGCCGGTCTAATTTGGGCTACACCTTC.

This clonotype was recorded a few times. The chain uses TRBV5-5 and TRBJ2-1, with 10 nucleotides matching TRBD2. The CDR3 runs 20 residues. The trim removed 1 base at V and 3 bases at J, leaving 16 bases unmatched. Germline V lookup: CDR1 SGHKS, CDR2 YYEKEE (reference sequence). DNA of the CDR3: TGTGCCAGCAGCTTGTATCTAGCGGGAGACTGGGGGGGGGACTACAATGAGCAGTTCTTC. Translating gives CASSLYLAGDWGGDYNEQFF.

This clonotype was seen a single time. One end of the junction fails to match germline, which may point to a read error. J is TRBJ1-5 and V is TRBV2; tentatively, D is TRBD1 (6 bases). The CDR3 has 15 residues. Germline CDR1 is SNHLY and CDR2 is FYNNEI. The CDR3: CASRDRPYSNQSQHF. In DNA form, the CDR3 reads TGTGCCAGCAGGGACAGACCATATAGCAATCAGTCCCAGCATTTT. Full variable domain (remainder filled in from reference TRBV2 and TRBJ1-5): EPEVTQTPSHQVTQMGQEVILRCVPISNHLYFYWYRQILGQKVEFLVSFYNNEISEKSEIFDDQFSVERPDGSNFTLKIRSTKLEDSAMYFCASRDRPYSNQSQHFGDGTRLSIL.

This chain connects TRBV5-1 to TRBJ2-1; 8 bases map to TRBD2. The CDR3 length is 14 residues. The V segment lost 6 bases and the J segment 7 bases; nucleotides outside the gene matches: 9. Germline assignment: CDR1 SGHRS and CDR2 YFSETQ. The chain's CDR3 is CASTFAGGRNEQFF. The CDR3 bases are TGCGCCAGCACCTTTGCGGGGGGCAGGAATGAGCAGTTCTTC. The full variable domain, completed using reference TRBV5-1 and TRBJ2-1, is KAGVTQTPRYLIKTRGQQVTLSCSPISGHRSVSWYQQTPGQGLQFLFEYFSETQRNKGNFPGRFSGRQFSNSRSEMNVSTLELGDSALYLCASTFAGGRNEQFFGPGTRLTVL.

This rearrangement joins TRBV7-6 to TRBJ2-1; D not resolved. There are 13 residues in the CDR3. Germline CDR1 SGHVS, CDR2 FNYEAQ. Trimming removed 4 bases from V and 10 bases from J, with 14 bases in between. The CDR3 DNA sequence: TGTGCCAGCAGCTCCTACACGACCAGCGAGCAGTTCTTC. The encoded protein is CASSSYTTSEQFF. Using reference TRBV7-6 and TRBJ2-1 for the parts outside the CDR3, the full variable domain is GAGVSQSPRYKVTKRGQDVALRCDPISGHVSLYWYRQALGQGPEFLTYFNYEAQQDKSGLPNDRFSAERPEGSISTLTIQRTEQRDSAMYRCASSSYTTSEQFFGPGTRLTVL.

The rearrangement links TRBV20-1 to TRBJ2-3; 8 bases fit TRBD2. From germline, CDR1 is DFQATT and CDR2 SNEGSKA (reference sequence). There are 14 residues in the CDR3. CDR3 loop: CRGAQAGVPDTQYF. The CDR3 DNA reads TGCAGGGGGGCCCAAGCGGGGGTTCCAGATACGCAGTATTTT.